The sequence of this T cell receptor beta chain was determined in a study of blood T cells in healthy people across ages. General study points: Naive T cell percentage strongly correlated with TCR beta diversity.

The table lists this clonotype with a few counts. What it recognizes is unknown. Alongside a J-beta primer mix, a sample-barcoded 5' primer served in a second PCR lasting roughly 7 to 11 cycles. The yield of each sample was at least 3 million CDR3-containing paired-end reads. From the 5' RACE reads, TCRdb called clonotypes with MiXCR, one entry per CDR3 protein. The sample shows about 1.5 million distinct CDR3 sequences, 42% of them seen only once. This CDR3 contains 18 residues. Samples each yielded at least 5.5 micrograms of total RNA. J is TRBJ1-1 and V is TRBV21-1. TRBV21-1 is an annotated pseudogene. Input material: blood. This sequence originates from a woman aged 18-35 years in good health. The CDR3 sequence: CASSTLTQRNSKNTEAFF. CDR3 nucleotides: TGTGCCAGCAGCACCTTAACTCAGCGGAATTCCAAGAACACTGAAGCTTTCTTT.